The 15 T cell receptor beta chains in this list originate from one sample, sequenced in a study of blood T cells in healthy people across ages (dated by TCRdb to 2015 to 2017). Library method: 5' RACE. This sample was sequenced with an Illumina HiSeq 2500. A second PCR of roughly 6 to 11 cycles was run with a J-beta primer mix and a sample-barcoded 5' primer. The raw public reads went through TCRdb reprocessing: fastp at Q25, MiXCR clone calling, in-frame beta chains kept. Each entry merges the rows of one CDR3 protein and shows their most common DNA and genes. The sample yields 650,000 to 700,000 distinct CDR3 sequences; approximately 52% were counted once. Jointly, the top ten make up 13% of the sample. Sequencing was carried out using blood. All receptors come from a woman aged 80 or over in good health.

The rearrangement links TRBV4-3 to TRBJ2-1; 8 bases are a match to TRBD2. V was clipped by 0 bases and J by 6 bases; unmatched bases: 7. CDR1 and CDR2 (germline): LGHNA, YSLEER. The CDR3 consists of 16 residues. The CDR3: CASSQDAGRGGNEQFF. CDR3 DNA: TGCGCCAGCAGCCAAGATGCAGGCCGGGGGGGCAATGAGCAGTTCTTC.

The V call is TRBV20-1, the J call TRBJ1-5; D call uncertain. Germline lookup yields CDR1 DFQATT and CDR2 SNEGSKA (reference sequence). V was cut by 7 bases and J by 4 bases, with 8 bases left in between. The CDR3 is 11 residues long. The CDR3 spells CSVMGNQPQHF. In nucleotides, the CDR3 is TGCAGTGTGATGGGGAATCAGCCCCAGCATTTT.

This chain joins TRBV2 and TRBJ2-2; D not resolved. The CDR3 contains 10 residues. Germline V gene sequence: CDR1 SNHLY, CDR2 FYNNEI. V was trimmed by 7 bases and J by 9 bases, leaving 6 bases between them. The chain's CDR3 is CASKVRELFF. Here the CDR3 DNA reads TGTGCCAGCAAGGTCAGGGAGCTGTTTTTT.

This clonotype was found a few times. A much larger clonotype is one base distant, so this may be a read error. The rearrangement uses TRBV10-3 and TRBJ2-1; 7 positions match TRBD1. The closer fit of TRBJ2-7 to the DNA end suggests the J call may be wrong. The CDR3 has 12 amino acids. CDR1 is ENHRY, CDR2 SYGVKD, per germline. The CDR3 DNA reads as TGTGCCACGTTACTACAGGGGAATGAGCAGTACTTC. This translates into CATLLQGNEQYF.

This clonotype was detected many times. The V and J genes are TRBV5-1 and TRBJ2-1; D unresolved. This CDR3 is 14 amino acids long. Germline CDR1 reads SGHRS; CDR2 reads YFSETQ. With 1 base removed from V and 7 bases from J, the gap between germline ends came to 12 bases. The DNA for the CDR3 is TGCGCCAGCAGCTTGCCAGGTATTGTAAATGAGCAGTTCTTC. Translation: CASSLPGIVNEQFF.

This clonotype was detected ten times or more. The chain employs TRBV11-2 and TRBJ2-1; TRBD2 aligns across 7 bases. Germline CDR1 is SGHAT and CDR2 is FQNNGV. The CDR3 consists of 17 residues. V lost 0 bases and J lost 8; bases outside the gene matches: 13. The DNA for the CDR3 is TGTGCCAGCAGCTTAGATCACAGAAAGCGGGGTGAAGATGAGCAGTTCTTC. Residues: CASSLDHRKRGEDEQFF.

This clonotype was detected only a few times. The J gene is TRBJ1-1, the V gene TRBV7-2; unclear D gene. Deletions cut 5 bases from V and 0 bases from J, with 13 bases between. Germline V gives CDR1 SGHTA, CDR2 FQGNSA. CDR3 length equals 15 residues. The CDR3, as DNA: TGTGCCAGCAGCCCCTTAGGGCTCGTGAACACTGAAGCTTTCTTT. This encodes CASSPLGLVNTEAFF.

This clonotype was counted at least ten times. The chain recombines TRBV2 with TRBJ2-5; D is ambiguous. Germline V gene data show CDR1 as SNHLY and CDR2 as FYNNEI. The CDR3 extends over 15 amino acids. V gave up 5 bases and J gave up 3 bases, with 16 bases separating them. CDR3 bases: TGTGCCAGCAGTTCTCCTTGGGTGAATAAAGAGACCCAGTACTTC. Protein sequence: CASSSPWVNKETQYF.

A single count supports this clonotype. The chain couples TRBV6-1 to TRBJ1-1; D is perhaps TRBD1 (5 bases). The V and J ends lost 7 bases and 7 bases respectively, with 19 bases between them. Germline CDR1 reads MNHNS; CDR2 reads SASEGT. This CDR3 has 14 residues. The CDR3 loop is CASTPSAGWNEAFF. The DNA of the CDR3 is TGTGCCAGCACCCCATCGGCAGGGTGGAATGAAGCTTTCTTT.

Only one count was recorded for this clonotype. A read error may explain this, as a much larger clone is one base away. The chain carries TRBV29-1 and TRBJ2-1; possibly TRBD1 for D (6 bases). Germline values: CDR1 SQVTM, CDR2 ANQGSEA. The CDR3 consists of 12 residues. Trimming left V 6 bases short and J 13 bases short, with 19 bases between. CDR3 sequence (DNA): TGCAGCGTGGGACACAGTCAAGAGACCCAGTTCTTC. Translation gives CSVGHSQETQFF.

There are many counts of this clonotype. The chain recombines TRBV20-1 with TRBJ2-7; TRBD2 matches at 11 bases. CDR3 length: 15 residues. V was pared by 4 bases and J by 3 bases, with 8 bases of the junction left unmatched. Per the germline V gene, CDR1 is DFQATT and CDR2 is SNEGSKA (reference sequence). In DNA form, the CDR3 reads TGCAGTGCTATTTCCACTAGCGGGGGAAACTACGAGCAGTACTTC. This translates into CSAISTSGGNYEQYF.

This clonotype occurred many times. This chain uses TRBV5-1 with TRBJ2-3; D call uncertain. Trimming took off 7 bases at V and 5 bases at J, with 17 bases between the two ends. The CDR3 runs to 14 residues. Germline lookup yields CDR1 SGHRS and CDR2 YFSETQ. CDR3 loop: CASGNSAAVDTQYF. In DNA form, the CDR3 reads TGCGCCAGCGGGAACTCGGCGGCGGTAGATACGCAGTATTTT. The entire variable domain, with the rest obtained from reference TRBV5-1 and TRBJ2-3, is as follows: KAGVTQTPRYLIKTRGQQVTLSCSPISGHRSVSWYQQTPGQGLQFLFEYFSETQRNKGNFPGRFSGRQFSNSRSEMNVSTLELGDSALYLCASGNSAAVDTQYFGPGTRLTVL.

The chain couples TRBV24-1 to TRBJ2-3, with 10 bases that match TRBD2. Germline trimming cut 3 bases from V and 3 bases from J; bases unmatched to any gene: 8. Per the germline V gene, CDR1 is KGHDR and CDR2 is SFDVKD. The CDR3 length is 17 residues. This CDR3 is CATSDPPNSGGTDTQYF. In nucleotides, the CDR3 is TGTGCCACCAGTGATCCTCCAAATAGCGGGGGGACAGATACGCAGTATTTT.

A remark on this clonotype: A clone one base away is much larger, so this may be a read error. The chain combines TRBV6-6 with TRBJ2-7; D unresolved. Germline V gives CDR1 MNHNY, CDR2 SVGAGI (reference sequence). There are 14 residues in the CDR3. CDR3 sequence: CASTPGSGSYEQNF. CDR3 DNA sequence: TGTGCCAGCACCCCTGGGTCGGGCTCCTACGAGCAGAACTTC.

In regard to this clonotype: Compared with germline, one end of the junction differs, possibly owing to a read error. This chain links TRBV12-3 or TRBV12-4 with TRBJ2-5, with TRBD1 identical over 7 bases. The CDR3 runs to 12 residues. Here the CDR3 reads CAGNRDRETHYF. As DNA, the CDR3 is TGTGCCGGCAATCGGGACAGAGAGACCCATTACTTC.